A single sample gave rise to the 18 T cell receptor beta chains below, sequenced in a study of circulating CD8 cells and anti-PD-1 response in melanoma. TCR libraries were prepared from around 15 ng of total RNA with the QIAseq Immune Repertoire TCR panel. TCRdb called the reads again in MiXCR, with one record for every CDR3 protein. The sample lists approximately 480 distinct CDR3 sequences, about 7.8% seen once, with roughly 67% in the top ten. Four subsets defined by PD-1 and/or TIGIT were sorted from live CD3+CD8+TCRalphabeta+ cells. The source material was CD8+ T cells from PBMCs, sampled at baseline or after one month of anti-PD-1 therapy (not recorded which). The receptors here all came from a human donor with melanoma.

Within the sample, this clonotype is medium-sized. V is TRBV7-2 and J is TRBJ1-5; D may be TRBD1 (6 bases). This CDR3 contains 14 residues. The germline V and J ends were trimmed by 3 bases and 3 bases, with 9 bases remaining between them. Looked up from germline, CDR1 is SGHTA and CDR2 is FQGNSA. CDR3 in amino acids: CASSFTGSNQPQHF. For the CDR3, the DNA is TGTGCCAGCAGCTTTACAGGGTCCAATCAGCCCCAGCATTTT.

This clonotype is deemed hyperexpanded. The chain couples TRBV21-1 to TRBJ2-7; the table's D call of TRBD2 was not tested on the DNA. TRBV21-1 is a pseudogene segment. CDR3 length: 18 residues. The CDR3 is CASSTAASGGVSSYEQYF. CDR3 coding DNA: TGTGCCAGCAGCACAGCGGCTAGCGGGGGGGTCTCCTCCTACGAGCAGTACTTC.

This clonotype is judged medium-sized. The chain combines TRBV27 with TRBJ2-1; no definite D call. Germline V gives CDR1 MNHEY, CDR2 SMNVEV (reference sequence). The CDR3 is 14 residues long. The V end lost 2 bases, the J end lost 4 bases, and 9 bases lay between the germline ends. CDR3 sequence (DNA): TGTGCCAGCAGTTTACCCTCTAATTACAATGAGCAGTTCTTC. Translated, it gives CASSLPSNYNEQFF.

By frequency in the sample, this clonotype is hyperexpanded. The chain is built from TRBV5-5 and TRBJ2-7, with D maybe TRBD1 (5 bases). V was cut by 5 bases and J by 0 bases, with 9 bases left in between. The CDR3 sequence is 13 residues long. Germline V gene lookup returns CDR1 SGHKS and CDR2 YYEKEE (reference sequence). Here the CDR3 reads CASRTGNSYEQYF. CDR3 bases: TGTGCCAGCAGAACAGGCAACTCCTACGAGCAGTACTTC.

In its sample, this clonotype was seen a few times. The rearrangement links TRBV27 to TRBJ1-5; D gene ambiguous. Trimming left V 3 bases short and J 3 bases short, with 12 bases between. Germline V lookup: CDR1 MNHEY, CDR2 SMNVEV (reference sequence). CDR3 length equals 15 residues. The CDR3 spells CASSFSTEPNQPQHF. CDR3 nucleotides: TGTGCCAGCAGTTTTTCTACAGAACCCAATCAGCCCCAGCATTTT.

V and J are TRBV2 and TRBJ2-5; D is ambiguous. Germline V gene sequence: CDR1 SNHLY, CDR2 FYNNEI. The CDR3 loop spans 14 amino acids. V was trimmed by 8 bases and J by 2 bases, leaving 15 bases between them. DNA for the CDR3: TGTGCCAGCTCTCCCCGACTCCGACAAGAGACCCAGTACTTC. This codes for CASSPRLRQETQYF.

V is TRBV5-1 and J is TRBJ2-7; 12 positions match TRBD1. V shed 4 bases, J shed 4 bases, and the junction held 6 bases outside the gene matches. Germline V gene data show CDR1 as SGHRS and CDR2 as YFSETQ. The CDR3 sequence is 15 residues long. CDR3 sequence: CASSHGTGGRYEQYF. In DNA, the CDR3 is TGCGCCAGCAGCCATGGGACAGGGGGCCGGTACGAGCAGTACTTC.

This clonotype is medium-sized by share. The J gene is TRBJ1-2, the V gene TRBV27; D possibly corresponds to TRBD1 (5 bases). Trimming removed 7 bases at V and 8 bases at J, with 20 bases between. The V gene's germline CDR1 is MNHEY and CDR2 SMNVEV (reference sequence). The CDR3 contains 14 residues. CDR3 amino acids: CASKTTDSIYGYTF. The CDR3 DNA reads TGTGCCAGCAAAACGACAGACTCTATCTACGGCTACACCTTC.

This clonotype was found a few times. The CDR3 DNA is TGTGCCAGCAGCGGACCCGGGACAGCTAGCACAGATACGCAGTATTTT. It is translated as CASSGPGTASTDTQYF. The V gene is TRBV7-9, the J gene TRBJ2-3, with 7 positions matching TRBD1. CDR1 is SEHNR, CDR2 FQNEAQ, per germline (reference sequence). The V and J ends lost 5 bases and 0 bases, in that order; junction bases with no gene match: 8. This CDR3 has 16 amino acids.

The chain is built from TRBV7-8 and TRBJ1-1; perhaps TRBD1 as D (5 bases). Germline-derived CDR1 and CDR2 are SGHVS and FQNEAQ. The V end lost 0 bases, the J end lost 2 bases, and 10 bases lay between the germline ends. The CDR3 loop spans 15 amino acids. In DNA form, the CDR3 reads TGTGCCAGCAGCTTAGCCGGGAGGGGAAACACTGAAGCTTTCTTT. Protein product: CASSLAGRGNTEAFF.

This clonotype was detected a few times. The chain combines TRBV10-3 with TRBJ2-7, with D possibly being TRBD1 (5 bases). This CDR3 comprises 11 residues. CDR1 is ENHRY and CDR2 is SYGVKD in the germline V gene. Trimming pared 3 bases from V and 9 bases from J, leaving 9 bases between. The CDR3 DNA reads TGTGCCATCAGTGACAGGGATACGCAGTACTTC. This sequence encodes CAISDRDTQYF.

This clonotype is large. The rearrangement links TRBV19 to TRBJ2-1; D may be TRBD2 (7 bases). The V end lost 3 bases, the J end lost 6 bases, and 15 bases lay between the germline ends. This CDR3 has 15 residues. Germline V CDR1 and CDR2: LNHDA, SQIVND (reference sequence). CDR3 nucleotides: TGTGCCAGTAGTATCGTGCCAGGGGAGGGCAATGAGCAGTTCTTC. Translation gives CASSIVPGEGNEQFF.

This clonotype is medium-sized by share. The chain has TRBV4-3 and TRBJ2-2, with D perhaps given as TRBD1 or TRBD2 (6 bases each). The CDR3 covers 17 residues. In germline, CDR1 is LGHNA, CDR2 YSLEER. The V end lost 0 bases, the J end lost 4 bases, and 15 bases lay between the germline ends. The CDR3 bases are TGCGCCAGCAGCCAAGATCTGCTAGGGGGGTTCACCGGGGAGCTGTTTTTT. It codes for CASSQDLLGGFTGELFF.

This clonotype was recorded a few times. One base away lies a much larger clone, so this may be a sequencing read error. The conserved final phenylalanine or tryptophan is absent from the CDR3, which likely points to a read error. The chain uses TRBV19 and TRBJ2-1; 7 nucleotides line up with TRBD2. The CDR3 loop spans 14 amino acids. With 9 bases clipped from V and 3 bases from J, the junction kept 8 bases outside the gene matches. Germline V gives CDR1 LNHDA, CDR2 SQIVND (reference sequence). CDR3 bases: TGTGCCAGCCAAGCGGGGCTATACTACAATGAGCAGTTCCTC. This encodes CASQAGLYYNEQFL.

By frequency in the sample, this clonotype is medium-sized. The V call is TRBV7-2, the J call TRBJ2-1; D call uncertain. Trimming removed 5 bases from V and 6 bases from J, with 14 bases in between. Germline V lookup: CDR1 SGHTA, CDR2 FQGNSA. The CDR3 loop spans 14 amino acids. CDR3 loop: CASSPQGSSNEQFF. Here the CDR3 DNA reads TGTGCCAGCAGCCCCCAAGGCAGTTCCAATGAGCAGTTCTTC.

This clonotype is judged medium-sized. The chain couples TRBV7-2 to TRBJ2-1; 7 bases map to TRBD2. Germline loops: CDR1 SGHTA, CDR2 FQGNSA. The CDR3 sequence is 18 residues long. V was pared by 0 bases and J by 7 bases, with 15 bases of the junction left unmatched. This chain's CDR3 is CASSLAHGPGGLQNEQFF. The CDR3 region has the DNA TGTGCCAGCAGCTTAGCGCATGGGCCGGGGGGATTACAAAATGAGCAGTTCTTC.

Within the sample, this clonotype is medium-sized. This chain joins TRBV5-1 and TRBJ2-1; D remains ambiguous. The ends were cut back, 0 bases at V and 5 bases at J, with 3 bases in the middle. CDR1 SGHRS and CDR2 YFSETQ come from the germline V gene. The CDR3 totals 12 residues. The CDR3 protein is CASSLANNEQFF. The CDR3 nucleotides read TGCGCCAGCAGCTTGGCAAACAATGAGCAGTTCTTC.

This clonotype qualifies as medium-sized. The chain has TRBV29-1 and TRBJ2-7; tentative D call: TRBD2 (6 bases). V dropped 6 bases and J dropped 3 bases, with 12 bases sitting between them. The CDR3 has 12 amino acids. Germline-derived CDR1 and CDR2 are SQVTM and ANQGSEA. The CDR3 loop is CSVGGPGYEQYF. The CDR3 coding sequence is TGCAGCGTGGGGGGTCCGGGCTACGAGCAGTACTTC.